These 10 T cell receptor beta chains were sequenced from one sample in a study of shared clonotypes between healthy human individuals. Profiling relied on immunoSEQ multiplex PCR, and the TCRdb table lists in-frame clones only, not all of them. The sample carries 850,000 to 1,200,000 clones, roughly 80% recorded once. The sample taken for sequencing was memory CD4+ T cells sorted from blood. Subset specified: CD45RA-negative fraction. These receptors were obtained from a young man in good health.

The V call is TRBV2, the J call TRBJ2-7; no clear D gene. The V gene lost 7 bases and the J gene lost 2 bases, with 12 bases spanning the gap. Germline V lookup: CDR1 SNHLY, CDR2 FYNNEI. The CDR3 spans 13 residues. The CDR3 DNA reads as TGTGCCAGCAAGCCGCCGGGTACCTACGAGCAGTACTTC. Translated: CASKPPGTYEQYF.

The rearrangement joins TRBV7-9 to TRBJ2-7; possibly TRBD2 for D (5 bases). There are 15 residues in the CDR3. The V and J ends lost 1 base and 0 bases respectively, with 10 bases between them. Germline CDR1 SEHNR, CDR2 FQNEAQ (reference sequence). The DNA of the CDR3 is TGTGCCAGCAGCTTAGGTGGCGGGCACTCCTACGAGCAGTACTTC. This gives the protein CASSLGGGHSYEQYF.

This clone has only a few counts. V gene TRBV15 combines with J gene TRBJ1-5; D remains unclear. V was cut by 0 bases and J by 0 bases, with 9 bases left in between. The length of the CDR3 is 16 residues. The germline gives CDR1 LNHNV, CDR2 YYDKDF (reference sequence). The DNA of the CDR3 is TGTGCCACCAGCAGAGATCAGGACCTTAGCAATCAGCCCCAGCATTTT. This sequence encodes CATSRDQDLSNQPQHF.

This clone is a singleton in its sample. This sequence joins TRBV19 and TRBJ2-2; unclear D gene. Germline V gives CDR1 LNHDA, CDR2 SQIVND (reference sequence). This CDR3 contains 15 residues. The V gene lost 3 bases and the J gene lost 1 base, with 9 bases spanning the gap. CDR3 residues: CASSMGWKNTGELFF. The CDR3 region has the DNA TGTGCCAGTAGTATGGGCTGGAAGAACACCGGGGAGCTGTTTTTT.

V is TRBV4-1 and J is TRBJ2-6; 8 bases are a match to TRBD1. This CDR3 is 17 amino acids long. Germline V gene lookup returns CDR1 MGHRA and CDR2 YSYEKL. The trim removed 1 base at V and 2 bases at J, leaving 4 bases unmatched. The CDR3: CASSQGQGFTGANVLTF. CDR3 bases: TGCGCCAGCAGCCAAGGACAGGGGTTCACTGGGGCCAACGTCCTGACTTTC.

The chain combines TRBV7-2 with TRBJ1-4; TRBD1 matches at 9 bases. V shed 1 base and J 7 bases; nucleotides not matched to a gene: 4. Germline CDR1 and CDR2: SGHTA and FQGNSA. This CDR3 comprises 15 residues. CDR3 residues: CASSLGRQGGEKLFF. CDR3 coding DNA: TGTGCCAGCAGCTTAGGCCGACAGGGGGGTGAAAAACTGTTTTTT.

CDR3 residues: CASSEQTNTGELFF. The CDR3 nucleotides read TGCGCCAGCAGTGAACAGACAAACACCGGGGAGCTGTTTTTT. The V call is TRBV10-1, the J call TRBJ2-2, with D unclear. This CDR3 comprises 14 residues. The germline V and J ends were trimmed by 3 bases and 2 bases, with 7 bases remaining between them. Germline V gene data show CDR1 as WNHNN and CDR2 as SYGVQD (reference sequence).

This chain uses TRBV10-1 with TRBJ2-6; D uncertain. The CDR3 covers 14 residues. Germline CDR1 is WNHNN and CDR2 is SYGVQD (reference sequence). The V and J ends lost 5 bases and 0 bases respectively, with 5 bases between them. The CDR3 nucleotides read TGCGCCAGCAGTTACAGCTCTGGGGCCAACGTCCTGACTTTC. Its protein product is CASSYSSGANVLTF.

The genes are TRBV18 and TRBJ2-5; D remains ambiguous. Germline V gene lookup returns CDR1 KGHSH and CDR2 LQKENI. The length of the CDR3 is 13 residues. Trimming removed 7 bases at V and 3 bases at J, with 12 bases between. The CDR3 DNA is TGTGCCAGCTTCCCCCGCCAGAAAGAGACCCAGTACTTC. Translating gives CASFPRQKETQYF.

The V gene is TRBV5-8, the J gene TRBJ1-3; D is unclear. V lost 4 bases and J 0 bases, leaving 14 bases between the germline ends. The germline V gene has CDR1 SGHTS and CDR2 YDEGEE. The CDR3 sequence is 16 residues long. The CDR3 region has the DNA TGTGCCAGCAGCAAGTCGCAGGAGAGCTCTGGAAACACCATATATTTT. Translated: CASSKSQESSGNTIYF.